This T cell receptor beta chain is from a study of post-analysis software for immune sequencing data. In the study overall: Disease courses included relapsing-remitting, secondary progressive and progressive-relapsing multiple sclerosis.

This clonotype came up a few times. What it binds is unknown. General study points: Five or six TRBV segments appeared more often in patients than in controls, and TRBV5-6, TRBV5-1 and TRBV20-1 were among these. Batch-matched samples strongly co-clustered by F measure.

Unique molecular identifiers were present in the TCR beta cDNA libraries. One entry per CDR3 protein results from TCRdb running MiXCR on the PCR reads. The table lists about 500,000 distinct CDR3 sequences, roughly 45% of them singletons. CDR1 is MDHEN and CDR2 is SYDVKM in the germline V gene. V lost 1 base, J lost 7 bases, and 6 bases stayed unmatched. The CDR3 runs to 14 residues. V is TRBV28 and J is TRBJ1-2; 7 bases match TRBD1. This TCR derives from a girl between 5 and 17 years old with multiple sclerosis. Sequencing was done on a sample of blood. The chain's CDR3 is CASSLSSGGFGYTF. Written as DNA, the CDR3 is TGTGCCAGCAGTTTATCGTCAGGGGGTTTTGGCTACACCTTC.